This T cell receptor beta chain came from a study of shared clonotypes between healthy human individuals. Study-wide results and caveats: Generation probability values for non-shared clonotypes were lower than those for clonotypes shared by all four donors. Roughly 4.6% of naive CD4 clonotypes were common to a handful of donors.

Method: immunoSEQ multiplex PCR; TCRdb's copy keeps in-frame clones and lacks some. The sample shows roughly 760,000 clones, around 67% of them seen only once. CDR1 and CDR2 from the germline V gene are MNHNS and SASEGT. CDR3 length equals 15 residues. V dropped 5 bases and J dropped 6; count of bases not matched to a gene: 9. This clone has more than one count but fewer than ten. Its specificity is unknown. The specimen sequenced was memory CD4+ T cells sorted from blood. The subset: CD45RA-negative fraction. This TCR derives from a woman in her 30s in good health. The chain carries TRBV6-1 and TRBJ1-5; 8 nucleotides align to TRBD1. The CDR3 nucleotides are TGTGCCAGCAGTCCTCCGGGACAGGCGGCTCAGCCCCAGCATTTT. Its translation: CASSPPGQAAQPQHF.